The TCR beta chain described here comes from a study of stem cell transplantation in POMP-related autoinflammatory disease. For the study at large: The study hypothesized thymoproteasome defects skew the TRB repertoire via impaired CD8+ selection. Study results and limitations: Patients with PRAID showed a restricted number of unique TRB V-J gene pairings. In patients with PRAID, every analyzed T-cell subset tended to show lower diversity and higher clonality.

The data were produced by immunoSEQ multiplex PCR, yet TCRdb's version contains in-frame clones alone and is incomplete. The repertoire holds about 26,000 clones, with 82% as singletons. This CDR3 contains 13 residues. V was clipped by 4 bases and J by 4 bases, with 8 bases between them. Per germline, CDR1 SGHRS and CDR2 YFSETQ. Points on this clone: Its antigen is unknown.

PRAID featured immunodeficiency plus autoinflammation. Specimen: CD4+ T cells from PBMCs, collected before stem cell transplantation. The TCR was taken from a human donor with POMP-related autoinflammation and immune dysregulation (PRAID). The V and J genes are TRBV5-1 and TRBJ2-2; D possibly corresponds to TRBD2 (6 bases). The CDR3 protein is CASSHSGTGELFF. The DNA for the CDR3 is TGCGCCAGCAGCCATAGCGGCACCGGGGAGCTGTTTTTT. Full variable domain (outside the CDR3, taken from reference TRBV5-1 and TRBJ2-2): KAGVTQTPRYLIKTRGQQVTLSCSPISGHRSVSWYQQTPGQGLQFLFEYFSETQRNKGNFPGRFSGRQFSNSRSEMNVSTLELGDSALYLCASSHSGTGELFFGEGSRLTVL.